This T cell receptor beta chain was profiled in a study of T cell responses to AZD1222 COVID-19 vaccine. Investigators merged groups given second doses at roughly 4 or roughly 12 weeks. This clone showed up just a few times. Germline V CDR1 and CDR2: SEHNR, FQNEAQ (reference sequence). The CDR3 is made up of 16 amino acids. The ends were cut back, 1 base at V and 2 bases at J, with 12 bases in the middle. The repertoire was sequenced with immunoSEQ multiplex PCR; TCRdb's copy has only in-frame clones and lacks some. The sample contains tens of thousands of clones, roughly 90% of which appear only once.

The sample in question was peripheral blood, obtained 28 days after the second AZD1222 dose. The chain employs TRBV7-9 and TRBJ1-5; D possibly corresponds to TRBD1 (6 bases). This TCR came from an adult who received the AZD1222 COVID-19 vaccine. This CDR3 is CASSLGAGDGNQPQHF. The CDR3 DNA reads as TGTGCCAGCAGCTTAGGGGCAGGGGATGGCAATCAGCCCCAGCATTTT.